A selection of T cell receptor beta chains follows, all from one sample in a study of blood T cell repertoires in COVID-19. Measured with immunoSEQ multiplex PCR; TCRdb has only the in-frame clones, and not every one. The top ten clones hold about 18% of a sample with over 150,000 clones, 88% of them seen once. The specimen was peripheral blood. The receptors were sampled from a man in his fifties with COVID-19, enrolled during active disease. The CDR3 runs from the conserved cysteine through the conserved F or W. A D gene is named only where the DNA matches it firmly. Expanded clones get a size class; other rows say once, few or many, or leave the size out.

clone_size: -; j_call: TRBJ2-7; v_call: TRBV2; d_call: TRBD1; cdr3_nt: TGTGCCAGCAGTGATAGGGACAGGGCCTACGAGCAGTACTTC; cdr3_aa: CASSDRDRAYEQYF
clone_size: -; j_call: TRBJ1-5; v_call: TRBV9; d_call: -; cdr3_nt: TGTGCCAGCAGCGTAGACGGGGGGAGCGTTCAGCCCCAGCATTTT; cdr3_aa: CASSVDGGSVQPQHF
clone_size: -; j_call: TRBJ2-1; v_call: TRBV5-1; d_call: -; cdr3_nt: TGCGCCAGCAGCTTTACCGGCAATGAGCAGTTCTTC; cdr3_aa: CASSFTGNEQFF
clone_size: -; j_call: TRBJ1-4; v_call: TRBV27; d_call: -; cdr3_nt: TGTGCCAGCAGCCGAGGGGGGGCCGGGGAAAAACTGTTTTTT; cdr3_aa: CASSRGGAGEKLFF
clone_size: -; j_call: TRBJ2-2; v_call: TRBV11-3; d_call: -; cdr3_nt: TGTGCCAGCAGCTTAGGGGGACGTGGCGGGGTGAACACCGGGGAGCTGTTTTTT; cdr3_aa: CASSLGGRGGVNTGELFF
clone_size: -; j_call: TRBJ2-3; v_call: TRBV7-9; d_call: TRBD2; cdr3_nt: TGTGCCAGCAGCTTAGCGGGGGGGAACCGGATATACACAGATACGCAGTATTTT; cdr3_aa: CASSLAGGNRIYTDTQYF
clone_size: -; j_call: TRBJ2-5; v_call: TRBV5-4; d_call: -; cdr3_nt: TGTGCCAGCAGCCCGGAACCACAGTTGTATGGAGAGACCCAGTACTTC; cdr3_aa: CASSPEPQLYGETQYF
clone_size: -; j_call: TRBJ1-2; v_call: TRBV19; d_call: -; cdr3_nt: TGTGCCAGTAGTGTAGCTTCAGGGGATTCCTATGGCTACACCTTC; cdr3_aa: CASSVASGDSYGYTF
clone_size: -; j_call: TRBJ1-6; v_call: TRBV19; d_call: -; cdr3_nt: TGTGCCAGTAGTTCCCAGGGAGGGATGGATTCACCCCTCCACTTT; cdr3_aa: CASSSQGGMDSPLHF
clone_size: -; j_call: TRBJ1-3; v_call: TRBV28; d_call: -; cdr3_nt: TGTGCCAGCAGTACAGGGAGCTCTGGAAACACCATATATTTT; cdr3_aa: CASSTGSSGNTIYF
clone_size: -; j_call: TRBJ2-1; v_call: TRBV6-2/TRBV6-3; d_call: TRBD2; cdr3_nt: TGTGCCAGCAGTTCCCTGCAACGGGGGGCCTACAATGAGCAGTTCTTC; cdr3_aa: CASSSLQRGAYNEQFF
clone_size: -; j_call: TRBJ2-1; v_call: TRBV9; d_call: TRBD2; cdr3_nt: TGTGCCAGCAGCTTAAGGACTAGCGAGCACCTAAACAATGAGCAGTTCTTC; cdr3_aa: CASSLRTSEHLNNEQFF
clone_size: once; j_call: TRBJ1-4; v_call: TRBV19; d_call: TRBD1; cdr3_nt: TGTGCCACCCAGCTGGGGACAGGGCCTAATGAAAAACTGTTTTTT; cdr3_aa: CATQLGTGPNEKLFF
clone_size: -; j_call: TRBJ1-3; v_call: TRBV6-5; d_call: TRBD1; cdr3_nt: TGTGCCAGCAGTTACTCCCCGGGACAGGGGATATATTTT; cdr3_aa: CASSYSPGQGIYF
clone_size: -; j_call: TRBJ2-7; v_call: TRBV28; d_call: -; cdr3_nt: TGTGCCAGCAATCCGGACAGTAGTTTACGAGAGCAGTACTTC; cdr3_aa: CASNPDSSLREQYF
clone_size: -; j_call: TRBJ2-4; v_call: TRBV4-1; d_call: TRBD2; cdr3_nt: TGCGCCAGCGGCGGGGGGGCGAACATTCAGTACTTC; cdr3_aa: CASGGGANIQYF
clone_size: once; j_call: TRBJ1-5; v_call: TRBV18; d_call: -; cdr3_nt: TGTGCCAGCTCACCACAGCTGACTGATCAGCCCCAGCATTTT; cdr3_aa: CASSPQLTDQPQHF
clone_size: -; j_call: TRBJ2-7; v_call: TRBV7-8; d_call: -; cdr3_nt: TGTGCCAGCAGCTTAGTTGAGACGGACAGAAGCGAGCAGTACTTC; cdr3_aa: CASSLVETDRSEQYF
clone_size: once; j_call: TRBJ2-7; v_call: TRBV3-1/TRBV3-2; d_call: TRBD2; cdr3_nt: TGTGCCAGCAGCCAAGGGTCTCTAGCGGGGGCCCACTACGAGCAGTACTTC; cdr3_aa: CASSQGSLAGAHYEQYF
clone_size: -; j_call: TRBJ2-3; v_call: TRBV5-1; d_call: TRBD1; cdr3_nt: TGCGCCAGCAGCTGGGGACAGGGGGCGAACACAGATACGCAGTATTTT; cdr3_aa: CASSWGQGANTDTQYF
clone_size: few; j_call: TRBJ1-2; v_call: TRBV13; d_call: TRBD1; cdr3_nt: TGTGCCAGCAGCATGACAGGGAATGGCTACACCTTC; cdr3_aa: CASSMTGNGYTF
clone_size: -; j_call: TRBJ1-2; v_call: TRBV6-5; d_call: -; cdr3_nt: TGTGCCAGCAGTTACGAGACTAACTATGGCTACACCTTC; cdr3_aa: CASSYETNYGYTF
clone_size: few; j_call: TRBJ1-2; v_call: TRBV5-4; d_call: -; cdr3_nt: TGTGCCAGCAGCTTTCCCGACACAATCTATGGCTACACCTTC; cdr3_aa: CASSFPDTIYGYTF
clone_size: -; j_call: TRBJ2-7; v_call: TRBV9; d_call: TRBD2; cdr3_nt: TGTGCCAGCAGCGTAGGTACCGGGACTAGCGGGACTCTTTACGAGCAGTACTTC; cdr3_aa: CASSVGTGTSGTLYEQYF
clone_size: -; j_call: TRBJ2-5; v_call: TRBV18; d_call: TRBD1; cdr3_nt: TGTGCCAGCTCACCTACAGGGGGTGGAAAAGAGACCCAGTACTTC; cdr3_aa: CASSPTGGGKETQYF
clone_size: -; j_call: TRBJ2-1; v_call: TRBV6-5; d_call: -; cdr3_nt: TGTGCCAGCAGTACCGGGGGAGGCTACAATGAGCAGTTCTTC; cdr3_aa: CASSTGGGYNEQFF
clone_size: -; j_call: TRBJ1-1; v_call: TRBV19; d_call: -; cdr3_nt: TGTGCCAGTAGTATAGTAACCGGGACTGAAGCTTTCTTT; cdr3_aa: CASSIVTGTEAFF
clone_size: -; j_call: TRBJ2-1; v_call: TRBV5-6; d_call: -; cdr3_nt: TGTGCCAGCAGCTTGATACCACAGGGAAAAGTCAATGAGCAGTTCTTC; cdr3_aa: CASSLIPQGKVNEQFF
clone_size: few; j_call: TRBJ2-7; v_call: TRBV7-9; d_call: TRBD2; cdr3_nt: TGTGCCAGCAGCTCTTGGACTAGCGGGGACTACGAGCAGTACTTC; cdr3_aa: CASSSWTSGDYEQYF
clone_size: -; j_call: TRBJ2-3; v_call: TRBV7-9; d_call: TRBD1; cdr3_nt: TGTGCCAGCAGCTTAGCGCTTACAGGGGGTAGCACAGATACGCAGTATTTT; cdr3_aa: CASSLALTGGSTDTQYF
clone_size: -; j_call: TRBJ2-1; v_call: TRBV19; d_call: TRBD1; cdr3_nt: TGTGCCAGTAGATTCGGACAGGGGGCCCACAATGAGCAGTTCTTC; cdr3_aa: CASRFGQGAHNEQFF
clone_size: -; j_call: TRBJ2-3; v_call: TRBV9; d_call: TRBD2; cdr3_nt: TGTGCCAGCAGCGTGTTGGACGCGGGAGCCACAGATACGCAGTATTTT; cdr3_aa: CASSVLDAGATDTQYF
clone_size: once; j_call: TRBJ1-2; v_call: TRBV19; d_call: TRBD1; cdr3_nt: TGTGCCAGTAGTATAGATCTTACAGGGGGCGCGTTTAGTGGCTACACCTTC; cdr3_aa: CASSIDLTGGAFSGYTF
clone_size: -; j_call: TRBJ2-3; v_call: TRBV7-3; d_call: -; cdr3_nt: TGTGCCAGCAGCTTATTGTCAGGGGGCACAGATACGCAGTATTTT; cdr3_aa: CASSLLSGGTDTQYF
clone_size: few; j_call: TRBJ2-7; v_call: TRBV28; d_call: -; cdr3_nt: TGTGCCAGCAGTTTGTCTTACAGCTACGAGCAGTACTTC; cdr3_aa: CASSLSYSYEQYF
clone_size: -; j_call: TRBJ1-3; v_call: TRBV6-5; d_call: -; cdr3_nt: TGTGCCAGTCAGACCGGGGTTCTTGGAAACACCATATATTTT; cdr3_aa: CASQTGVLGNTIYF
clone_size: -; j_call: TRBJ1-6; v_call: TRBV4-3; d_call: TRBD1; cdr3_nt: TGCGCCAGCAGTCTCCAAACAGGGGTTGGTTCACCCCTCCACTTT; cdr3_aa: CASSLQTGVGSPLHF
clone_size: -; j_call: TRBJ1-6; v_call: TRBV9; d_call: -; cdr3_nt: TGTGCCAGCAGCGTAGGCGGGGACTATAATTCACCCCTCCACTTT; cdr3_aa: CASSVGGDYNSPLHF
clone_size: -; j_call: TRBJ2-3; v_call: TRBV19; d_call: TRBD1; cdr3_nt: TGTGCCAGAGCCCCCCCCCGGGACAGGGGTTTTACAGATACGCAGTATTTT; cdr3_aa: CARAPPRDRGFTDTQYF
clone_size: -; j_call: TRBJ2-7; v_call: TRBV5-5; d_call: -; cdr3_nt: TGTGCCAGCAGCTCCCTTGGCTCCTCCTACGAGCAGTACTTC; cdr3_aa: CASSSLGSSYEQYF
clone_size: -; j_call: TRBJ2-1; v_call: TRBV29-1; d_call: -; cdr3_nt: TGCAGCGTGCCCGCCGGGTCGAGCTCCTACAATGAGCAGTTCTTC; cdr3_aa: CSVPAGSSSYNEQFF
clone_size: -; j_call: TRBJ1-1; v_call: TRBV12-3/TRBV12-4; d_call: TRBD1; cdr3_nt: TGTGCCAGCAGTTTAGGTTGGACAGGCGGAGCTTTCTTT; cdr3_aa: CASSLGWTGGAFF